This T cell receptor beta chain was identified in a study of T cells in Graves' hyperthyroidism and ophthalmopathy. General study points: With a median lead of approximately six months before onset, the model predicted ophthalmopathy.

This clonotype was recorded many times. Its antigen is unknown. Losses at the gene ends were 4 bases for V and 4 bases for J; bases not matched to a gene: 2. The CDR3 spans 13 residues. Germline V CDR1 and CDR2: WNHNN, SYGVQD (reference sequence). The study defined stable Graves' hyperthyroidism as no ophthalmopathy progression within 18 months. Diagnoses used clinical symptoms, serum thyroxine and TRAb, thyroid ultrasound and orbital computed tomography. The PBMCs had their origin in 7.5 to 10 ml of fresh peripheral blood. Amplification targeted TCR beta CDR3 regions from RNA transcripts. When the TCR CDR3 underwent first-round RT-PCR, the HTBI primer set was used. Each CDR3 protein gets one entry after TCRdb re-called the multiplex PCR reads with MiXCR. The top ten hold 4% to 6.5% of the sample, which has 400,000 to 500,000 distinct CDR3 sequences, roughly 13% seen once.

The chain recombines TRBV10-1 with TRBJ1-1; TRBD1 aligns across 8 bases. The sample taken for sequencing was blood. The receptor's source is a woman aged 18-30 years with Graves' hyperthyroidism. The CDR3 nucleotides read TGCGCCAGCAGTGTGGACAGGGCCACTGAAGCTTTCTTT. The encoded protein is CASSVDRATEAFF.